Following are 12 T cell receptor beta chains from one sample sequenced in a study of OX40 agonist ivuxolimab in advanced cancers. TCRdb's copy holds only in-frame clones and misses some; the assay was immunoSEQ multiplex PCR. Among under 70,000 clones listed, roughly 90% were seen once. The sequencing used CD4+ or CD8+ T cells sorted from blood, collected in a trial of the OX40 agonist ivuxolimab. All receptors come from an adult with an advanced solid tumor such as melanoma, head and neck, liver or kidney cancer.

This chain links TRBV27 with TRBJ2-1; perhaps TRBD1 as D (6 bases). The CDR3 contains 15 residues. Trimming took 7 bases from V and 8 from J, leaving 21 bases between them. Germline assignment: CDR1 MNHEY and CDR2 SMNVEV (reference sequence). CDR3 region: CASTMRGYDIYEQFF. In DNA form, the CDR3 reads TGTGCCAGCACTATGAGGGGGTACGATATTTATGAGCAGTTCTTC.

V and J are TRBV5-6 and TRBJ1-2; TRBD1 might be the D (6 bases). Germline V gene data show CDR1 as SGHDT and CDR2 as YYEEEE. V lost 2 bases, J lost 4 bases, and 12 bases lay in between. This CDR3 is built from 14 residues. The CDR3 protein is CASSFRGAGYGYTF. The CDR3 DNA is TGTGCCAGCAGCTTCAGGGGAGCGGGCTATGGCTACACCTTC.

CDR3 protein: CASSQDLRVGELFF. The CDR3 DNA reads TGTGCCAGCAGCCAAGATTTAAGAGTCGGGGAGCTGTTTTTT. J is TRBJ2-2 and V is TRBV14, with D hard to call. Between the trimmed V and J ends, which lost 0 bases and 7 bases, there was a span of 9 bases. The CDR3 sequence is 14 residues long. CDR1 and CDR2 (germline): SGHDN, FVKESK.

The chain links TRBV6-1 to TRBJ1-4, with a possible D match to TRBD1 (6 bases). This CDR3 contains 15 residues. V was shortened by 0 bases and J by 7 bases, with 12 bases between the two germline ends. CDR1 and CDR2 (germline): MNHNS, SASEGT. Written as DNA, the CDR3 is TGTGCCAGCAGTGAAGCGGCAGGGGCAGCTGAAAAACTGTTTTTT. Protein: CASSEAAGAAEKLFF.

V usage is TRBV5-4 and J usage is TRBJ2-2; possible D gene TRBD1, 5 bases. The length of the CDR3 is 14 residues. V was pared by 1 base and J by 8 bases, with 12 bases between. CDR1 SGHNT and CDR2 YYREEE come from the germline V gene (reference sequence). This CDR3 is CASSLKGISGELFF. CDR3 DNA sequence: TGTGCCAGCAGCTTGAAGGGGATAAGTGGGGAGCTGTTTTTT.

This clone came up once. This rearrangement joins TRBV27 to TRBJ1-6, with D possibly TRBD1 on 5 matching bases. V lost 6 bases, J lost 13 bases, and 22 bases lay in between. CDR1 is MNHEY and CDR2 is SMNVEV in the germline V gene (reference sequence). This CDR3 has 15 residues. The CDR3 loop reads CASSLGDGLQAPLHF. The CDR3 DNA sequence: TGTGCCAGCAGCCTGGGGGACGGATTGCAGGCCCCCCTCCACTTT.

To note about this clone: The junction departs from the called germline gene at one end, perhaps through a read error. This chain connects TRBV7-6 to TRBJ2-7, with 8 bases that match TRBD2. This CDR3 comprises 12 residues. From germline, CDR1 is SGHVS and CDR2 FNYEAQ. The CDR3 protein is CAGSISGDEQYF. As DNA, the CDR3 is TGTGCCGGCAGCATTAGCGGGGACGAGCAGTACTTC.

As to this clone: Other DNA sequences in this specimen translate into the identical CDR3. The V gene is TRBV6-5, the J gene TRBJ2-7; D is uncertain. From germline, CDR1 is MNHEY and CDR2 SVGAGI. The CDR3 is made up of 13 amino acids. Trimming stripped 0 bases from V and 0 bases from J, with 3 bases between. The CDR3 DNA sequence: TGTGCCAGCAGTTACTCGAGCTCCTACGAGCAGTACTTC. It yields the protein CASSYSSSYEQYF.

This chain uses TRBV5-1 with TRBJ1-1, with D perhaps TRBD1 (6 bases). Germline CDR1 and CDR2: SGHRS and YFSETQ. There are 14 residues in the CDR3. V dropped 4 bases and J dropped 2 bases, with 12 bases sitting between them. The CDR3 DNA sequence: TGCGCCAGCAGCACCGGGACACCTAACACTGAAGCTTTCTTT. Encoded protein: CASSTGTPNTEAFF.

The chain carries TRBV7-8 and TRBJ2-1; 10 bases map to TRBD1. The CDR3 consists of 14 residues. Per germline, CDR1 SGHVS and CDR2 FQNEAQ. The junction had 5 bases not matched to a gene; V was cut back by 7 bases and J by 5 bases. The CDR3 nucleotides read TGTGCCAGCAAGGGGGACAGGGGTAACAATGAGCAGTTCTTC. This encodes CASKGDRGNNEQFF.

The chain combines TRBV18 with TRBJ2-7, with 8 bases fitting TRBD1. V lost 6 bases to trimming and J lost 5 bases; unmatched junction nucleotides: 9. The CDR3 is 14 amino acids. CDR1 is KGHSH and CDR2 is LQKENI in the germline V gene. Here the CDR3 DNA reads TGTGCCAGCTCGTCCGACAGGGGTTCCAACGAGCAGTACTTC. The encoded protein is CASSSDRGSNEQYF.

The J gene is TRBJ1-1, the V gene TRBV5-1, with 7 bases identical to TRBD1. Germline CDR1 reads SGHRS; CDR2 reads YFSETQ. V lost 3 bases and J lost 3; bases outside the gene matches: 14. The CDR3 covers 17 residues. CDR3 sequence (DNA): TGCGCCAGCAGCTCGACAGGGATGGGGGTTCTGGACACTGAAGCTTTCTTT. Its protein is CASSSTGMGVLDTEAFF.